Presented here are 18 T cell receptor beta chains from one specimen sequenced in a study of T cell responses to AZD1222 COVID-19 vaccine. Clones were read by immunoSEQ multiplex PCR, and TCRdb kept only the in-frame ones, dropping some. The sample consists of 90,000 to 120,000 clones, 75% to 90% of them appearing once. This specimen consisted of peripheral blood, obtained on day 0 of AZD1222 vaccination. The source of these receptors is an adult in good health.

The rearrangement uses TRBV28 and TRBJ2-7; D is ambiguous. Per germline, CDR1 MDHEN and CDR2 SYDVKM. CDR3 length: 13 residues. V was clipped by 1 base and J by 2 bases, with 6 bases between them. The CDR3 here is CASSLFGTYEQYF. In DNA form, the CDR3 reads TGTGCCAGCAGTTTATTTGGCACCTACGAGCAGTACTTC. Full variable domain (remainder filled in from reference TRBV28 and TRBJ2-7): DVKVTQSSRYLVKRTGEKVFLECVQDMDHENMFWYRQDPGLGLRLIYFSYDVKMKEKGDIPEGYSVSREKKERFSLILESASTNQTSMYLCASSLFGTYEQYFGPGTRLTVT.

The chain couples TRBV5-4 to TRBJ2-5, with D uncertain. Trimming stripped 2 bases from V and 1 base from J, with 9 bases between. The CDR3 spans 14 residues. CDR1 and CDR2 (germline): SGHNT, YYREEE (reference sequence). The CDR3: CASSFGLGQETQYF. CDR3 DNA sequence: TGTGCCAGCAGCTTTGGTCTAGGCCAAGAGACCCAGTACTTC.

This clone was recorded only once. The chain uses TRBV19 and TRBJ1-5; D not resolved. Germline V gives CDR1 LNHDA, CDR2 SQIVND (reference sequence). Trimming stripped 4 bases from V and 7 bases from J, with 14 bases between. CDR3 size: 14 residues. The CDR3 is CASSKGSSGQPQHF. CDR3 nucleotides: TGTGCCAGTAGTAAGGGCAGCTCGGGGCAGCCCCAGCATTTT.

The V call is TRBV5-1, the J call TRBJ2-3, with D possibly matching TRBD1 (6 bases). V was pared by 4 bases and J by 2 bases, with 11 bases between. CDR3 size: 14 residues. The V gene's germline CDR1 is SGHRS and CDR2 YFSETQ. CDR3 amino acids: CASSNRDITDTQYF. CDR3 DNA sequence: TGCGCCAGCAGCAACCGGGACATCACAGATACGCAGTATTTT.

The V and J genes are TRBV3-1 (or the pseudogene TRBV3-2) and TRBJ1-5; no clear D gene. Between the trimmed V and J ends, which lost 1 base and 6 bases, there was a span of 10 bases. The CDR3 is made up of 14 amino acids. Germline assignment: CDR1 LGHDT and CDR2 YNNKEL (reference sequence). The chain's CDR3 is CASSQVVSGQPQHF. CDR3 DNA sequence: TGTGCCAGCAGCCAAGTTGTCAGCGGTCAGCCCCAGCATTTT.

The chain joins TRBV28 to TRBJ1-1; the D is unclear. V lost 4 bases and J 1 base, leaving 10 bases between the germline ends. CDR3 size: 14 residues. CDR1 is MDHEN, CDR2 SYDVKM, per germline. The CDR3 DNA reads TGTGCCAGCAGTTCCGTGGCGCGGAACACTGAAGCTTTCTTT. As protein: CASSSVARNTEAFF.

The chain combines TRBV3-1 (or the pseudogene TRBV3-2) with TRBJ2-7; 9 bases match TRBD1. Germline loops: CDR1 LGHDT, CDR2 YNNKEL (reference sequence). The ends lost 0 bases at V and 5 bases at J; junction bases unmatched: 5. The CDR3 loop spans 15 amino acids. The CDR3 DNA reads as TGTGCCAGCAGCCAAGATGGACAGGGGATCGACGAGCAGTACTTC. It yields the protein CASSQDGQGIDEQYF.

This chain links TRBV6-4 with TRBJ2-1; TRBD1 might be the D (5 bases). CDR1 MRHNA and CDR2 SNTAGT come from the germline V gene. The CDR3 has 15 amino acids. Trimming removed 7 bases at V and 0 bases at J, with 13 bases between. The CDR3 DNA reads TGTGCCAGCAAGGAGACAGATAGCTCCTACAATGAGCAGTTCTTC. This codes for CASKETDSSYNEQFF.

The CDR3 coding sequence is TGTGCCAGCAGCTTAAAGGGGGGAAATGGCTACACCTTC. This encodes CASSLKGGNGYTF. This chain connects TRBV7-2 to TRBJ1-2; maybe TRBD1 (6 bases). Trimming left V 2 bases short and J 6 bases short, with 10 bases between. Germline V CDR1 and CDR2: SGHTA, FQGNSA. This CDR3 has 13 residues.

This clone showed up just once. The chain uses TRBV5-1 and TRBJ1-5; a weak D match, TRBD1 (6 bases). The germline V gene encodes CDR1 SGHRS and CDR2 YFSETQ. The germline V and J ends were trimmed by 1 base and 2 bases, with 10 bases remaining between them. The CDR3 length is 15 residues. CDR3 bases: TGCGCCAGCAGCTTGTTGGGGGCAGGCAATCAGCCCCAGCATTTT. Its translation: CASSLLGAGNQPQHF.

The gene calls are TRBV6-5 and TRBJ2-1; tentative D call: TRBD2 (5 bases). CDR1 and CDR2 from the germline V gene are MNHEY and SVGAGI. The CDR3 runs to 12 residues. V was pared by 5 bases and J by 12 bases, with 14 bases between. CDR3 nucleotides: TGTGCCAGCAGTACCTCCAGAGGGTGGCAGTTCTTC. Protein product: CASSTSRGWQFF.

CDR3 protein: CASRPDRATGEKLFF. The CDR3 nucleotides read TGTGCCAGCAGACCGGACAGGGCTACGGGTGAAAAACTGTTTTTT. The chain joins TRBV2 to TRBJ1-4; 8 bases are a match to TRBD1. Per germline, CDR1 SNHLY and CDR2 FYNNEI. The CDR3 runs 15 residues. J was trimmed by 7 bases and V by 6 bases; bases with no gene match: 10.

The chain carries TRBV5-1 and TRBJ1-2; 7 bases align to TRBD1. Germline V lookup: CDR1 SGHRS, CDR2 YFSETQ. The V and J ends lost 3 bases and 8 bases, in that order; junction bases with no gene match: 10. The CDR3 is made up of 14 amino acids. The DNA for the CDR3 is TGCGCCAGCAGCTCGAGGACAGGAGGGTTCGGCTACACCTTC. Translated: CASSSRTGGFGYTF.

The V call is TRBV19, the J call TRBJ2-5, with D unclear. The CDR3 consists of 11 residues. The V end lost 5 bases, the J end lost 5 bases, and 6 bases lay between the germline ends. Germline V gene data show CDR1 as LNHDA and CDR2 as SQIVND (reference sequence). Here the CDR3 DNA reads TGTGCCAGTAGTTCAGCGGAGACCCAGTACTTC. This sequence encodes CASSSAETQYF.

This chain connects TRBV5-1 to TRBJ1-3, with 10 bases matching TRBD1. This CDR3 contains 16 residues. The V gene's germline CDR1 is SGHRS and CDR2 YFSETQ. V shed 0 bases, J shed 2 bases, and the junction held 2 bases outside the gene matches. The CDR3 sequence is CASSLAGTGAGNTIYF. In DNA form, the CDR3 reads TGCGCCAGCAGCTTGGCGGGGACAGGGGCTGGAAACACCATATATTTT. Supplemented by reference TRBV5-1 and TRBJ1-3, the full variable domain reads KAGVTQTPRYLIKTRGQQVTLSCSPISGHRSVSWYQQTPGQGLQFLFEYFSETQRNKGNFPGRFSGRQFSNSRSEMNVSTLELGDSALYLCASSLAGTGAGNTIYFGEGSWLTVV.

The rearrangement joins TRBV6-4 to TRBJ1-2, with 8 bases fitting TRBD1. The V gene end was trimmed by 6 bases and the J gene end by 4 bases; junction bases not matched to a gene: 4. Per germline, CDR1 MRHNA and CDR2 SNTAGT. CDR3 length equals 13 residues. The CDR3 region is CASSLTGAYGYTF. The DNA for the CDR3 is TGTGCCAGCAGCTTGACAGGGGCCTATGGCTACACCTTC.

The chain combines TRBV10-2 with TRBJ2-7; 8 nucleotides line up with TRBD2. Germline V CDR1 and CDR2: WSHSY, SAAADI. Trimming took 2 bases from V and 3 from J; bases not matched to a gene: 21. This CDR3 is 20 amino acids long. As DNA, the CDR3 is TGCGCCAGCAGTGAGCGGCGTAGCGGGAAAGGGGGTTCTTTACTCTACGAGCAGTACTTC. It codes for CASSERRSGKGGSLLYEQYF.

The chain couples TRBV20-1 to TRBJ2-7; D not resolved. Germline V gives CDR1 DFQATT, CDR2 SNEGSKA (reference sequence). Trimming left V 3 bases short and J 3 bases short, with 15 bases between. The CDR3 loop spans 14 amino acids. CDR3 region: CSASGPGLGYEQYF. The CDR3, as DNA: TGCAGTGCTAGTGGCCCCGGGCTGGGCTACGAGCAGTACTTC.